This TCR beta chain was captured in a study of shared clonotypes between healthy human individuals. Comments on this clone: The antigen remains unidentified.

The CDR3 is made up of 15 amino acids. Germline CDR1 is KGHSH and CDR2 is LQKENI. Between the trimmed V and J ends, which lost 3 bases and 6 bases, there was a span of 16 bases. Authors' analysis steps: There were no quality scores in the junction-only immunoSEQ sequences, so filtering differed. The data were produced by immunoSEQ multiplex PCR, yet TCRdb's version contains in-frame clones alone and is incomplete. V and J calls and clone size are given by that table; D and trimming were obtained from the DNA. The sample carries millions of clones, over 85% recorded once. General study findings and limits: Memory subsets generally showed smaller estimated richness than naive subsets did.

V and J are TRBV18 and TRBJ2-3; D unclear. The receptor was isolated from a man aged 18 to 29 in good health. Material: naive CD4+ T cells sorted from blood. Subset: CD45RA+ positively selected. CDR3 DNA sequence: TGTGCCAGCTCACCTGTGAGACTCCCCCCCGATACGCAGTATTTT. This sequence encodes CASSPVRLPPDTQYF.